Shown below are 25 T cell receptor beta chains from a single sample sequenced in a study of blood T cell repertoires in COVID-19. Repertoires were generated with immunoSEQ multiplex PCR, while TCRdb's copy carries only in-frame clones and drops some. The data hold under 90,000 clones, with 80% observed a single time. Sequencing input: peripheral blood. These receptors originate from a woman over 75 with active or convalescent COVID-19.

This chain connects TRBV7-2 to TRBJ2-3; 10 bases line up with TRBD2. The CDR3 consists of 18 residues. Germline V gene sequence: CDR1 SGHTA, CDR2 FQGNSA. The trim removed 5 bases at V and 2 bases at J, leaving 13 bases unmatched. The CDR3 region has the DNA TGTGCCAGCAGCCCGGAGGGACTAGCGCCCCCTTTCACAGATACGCAGTATTTT. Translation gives CASSPEGLAPPFTDTQYF.

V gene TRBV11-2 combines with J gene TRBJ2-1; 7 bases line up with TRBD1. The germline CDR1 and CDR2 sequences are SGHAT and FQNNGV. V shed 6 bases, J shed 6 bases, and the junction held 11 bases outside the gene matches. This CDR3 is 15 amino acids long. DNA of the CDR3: TGTGCCAGCAGAAGTTACAGGGGTTCTGGCAATGAGCAGTTCTTC. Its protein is CASRSYRGSGNEQFF.

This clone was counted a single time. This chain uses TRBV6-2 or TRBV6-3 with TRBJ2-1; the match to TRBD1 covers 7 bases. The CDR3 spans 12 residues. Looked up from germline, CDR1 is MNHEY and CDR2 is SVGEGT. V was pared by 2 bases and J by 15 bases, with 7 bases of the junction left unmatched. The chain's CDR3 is CASSYPNRGLFF. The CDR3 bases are TGTGCCAGCAGTTACCCAAACAGGGGTTTGTTCTTC.

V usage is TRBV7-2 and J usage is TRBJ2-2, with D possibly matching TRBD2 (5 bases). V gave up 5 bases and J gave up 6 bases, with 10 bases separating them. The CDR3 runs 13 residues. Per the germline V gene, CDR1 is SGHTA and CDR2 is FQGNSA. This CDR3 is CASSGLASGELFF. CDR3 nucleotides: TGTGCCAGCAGCGGGCTAGCTTCCGGGGAGCTGTTTTTT.

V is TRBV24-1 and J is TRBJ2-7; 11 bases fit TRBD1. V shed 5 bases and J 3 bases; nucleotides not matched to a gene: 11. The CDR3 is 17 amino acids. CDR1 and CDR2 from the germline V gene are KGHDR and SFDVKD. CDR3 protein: CATSASVGQGAFYEQYF. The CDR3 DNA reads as TGTGCCACCAGTGCGTCTGTAGGACAGGGGGCTTTCTACGAGCAGTACTTC.

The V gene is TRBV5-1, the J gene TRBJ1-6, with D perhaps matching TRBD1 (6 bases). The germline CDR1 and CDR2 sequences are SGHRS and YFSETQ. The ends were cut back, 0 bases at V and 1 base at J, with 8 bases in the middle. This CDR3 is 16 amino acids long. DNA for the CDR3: TGCGCCAGCAGCTTGGAGGGGGGGTCCTATAATTCACCCCTCCACTTT. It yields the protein CASSLEGGSYNSPLHF. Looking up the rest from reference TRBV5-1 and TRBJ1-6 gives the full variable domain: KAGVTQTPRYLIKTRGQQVTLSCSPISGHRSVSWYQQTPGQGLQFLFEYFSETQRNKGNFPGRFSGRQFSNSRSEMNVSTLELGDSALYLCASSLEGGSYNSPLHFGNGTRLTVT.

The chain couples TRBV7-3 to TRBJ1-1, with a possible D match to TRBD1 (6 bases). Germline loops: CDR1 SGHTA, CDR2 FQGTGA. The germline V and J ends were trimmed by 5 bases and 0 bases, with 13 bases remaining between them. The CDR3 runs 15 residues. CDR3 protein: CASSRNTGMNTEAFF. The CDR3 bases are TGTGCCAGCAGCCGTAATACAGGGATGAACACTGAAGCTTTCTTT. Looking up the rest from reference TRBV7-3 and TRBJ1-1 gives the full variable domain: GAGVSQTPSNKVTEKGKYVELRCDPISGHTALYWYRQSLGQGPEFLIYFQGTGAADDSGLPNDRFFAVRPEGSVSTLKIQRTERGDSAVYLCASSRNTGMNTEAFFGQGTRLTVV.

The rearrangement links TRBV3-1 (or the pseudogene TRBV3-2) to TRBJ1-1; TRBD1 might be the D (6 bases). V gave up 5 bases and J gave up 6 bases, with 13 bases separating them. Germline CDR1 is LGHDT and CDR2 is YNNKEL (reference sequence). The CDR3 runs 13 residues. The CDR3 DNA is TGTGCCAGCAGCTTGCAAGGGGGAGCTGAAGCTTTCTTT. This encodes CASSLQGGAEAFF.

The CDR3 region is CASSVDAGQQYF. Written as DNA, the CDR3 is TGTGCCAGCAGCGTAGATGCTGGCCAGCAGTACTTC. V is TRBV9 and J is TRBJ2-7; D is uncertain. Germline V lookup: CDR1 SGDLS, CDR2 YYNGEE. The CDR3 runs to 12 residues. V lost 0 bases to trimming and J lost 8 bases, with 9 bases between them.

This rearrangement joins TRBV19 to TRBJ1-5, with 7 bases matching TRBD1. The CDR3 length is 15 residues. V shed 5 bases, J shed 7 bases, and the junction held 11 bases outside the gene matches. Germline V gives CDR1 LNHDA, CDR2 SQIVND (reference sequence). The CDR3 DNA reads TGTGCCAGTAGTGACTCAGGGGGTTCGGTCCAGCCCCAGCATTTT. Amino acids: CASSDSGGSVQPQHF.

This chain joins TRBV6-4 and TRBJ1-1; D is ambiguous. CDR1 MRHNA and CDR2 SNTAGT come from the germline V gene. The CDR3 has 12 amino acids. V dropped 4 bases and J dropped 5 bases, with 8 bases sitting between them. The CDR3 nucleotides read TGTGCCAGCAGTGTAAGAGGGACTGAAGCTTTCTTT. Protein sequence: CASSVRGTEAFF.

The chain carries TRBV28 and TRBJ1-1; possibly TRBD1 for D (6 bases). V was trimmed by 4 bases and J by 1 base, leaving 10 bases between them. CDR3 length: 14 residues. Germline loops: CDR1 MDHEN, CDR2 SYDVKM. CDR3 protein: CASSSGHWNTEAFF. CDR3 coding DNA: TGTGCCAGCAGTTCGGGACACTGGAACACTGAAGCTTTCTTT.

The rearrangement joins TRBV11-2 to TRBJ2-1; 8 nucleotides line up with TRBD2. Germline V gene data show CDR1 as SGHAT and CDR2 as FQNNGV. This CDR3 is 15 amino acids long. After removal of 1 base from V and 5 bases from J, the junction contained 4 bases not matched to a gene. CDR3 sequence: CASSLGPGGNNEQFF. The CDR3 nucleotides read TGTGCCAGCAGCTTAGGCCCGGGGGGGAACAATGAGCAGTTCTTC.

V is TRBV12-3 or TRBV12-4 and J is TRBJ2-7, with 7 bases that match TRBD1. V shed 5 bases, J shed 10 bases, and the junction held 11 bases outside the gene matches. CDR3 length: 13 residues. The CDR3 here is CASSDLGTAVQYF. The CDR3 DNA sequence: TGTGCCAGCAGTGACCTAGGGACAGCGGTCCAGTACTTC.

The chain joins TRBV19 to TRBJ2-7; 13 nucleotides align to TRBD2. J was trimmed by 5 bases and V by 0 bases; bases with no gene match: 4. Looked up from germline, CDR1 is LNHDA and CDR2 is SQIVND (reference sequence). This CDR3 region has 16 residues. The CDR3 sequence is CASSIDPTSGRNEQYF. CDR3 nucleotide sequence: TGTGCCAGTAGTATAGACCCGACTAGCGGGAGGAACGAGCAGTACTTC.

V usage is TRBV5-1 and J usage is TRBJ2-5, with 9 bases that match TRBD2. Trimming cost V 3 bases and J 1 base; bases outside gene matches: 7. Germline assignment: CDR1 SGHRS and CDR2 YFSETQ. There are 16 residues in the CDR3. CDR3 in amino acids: CASSWAAGGIQETQYF. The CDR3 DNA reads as TGCGCCAGCAGCTGGGCGGCGGGGGGGATCCAAGAGACCCAGTACTTC.

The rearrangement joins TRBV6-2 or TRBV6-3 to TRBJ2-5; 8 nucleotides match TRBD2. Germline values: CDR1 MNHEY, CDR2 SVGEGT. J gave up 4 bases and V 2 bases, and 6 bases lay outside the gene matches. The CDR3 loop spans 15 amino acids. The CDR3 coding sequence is TGTGCCAGCAGTTACGGCGGCAGCGGGAGAGAGACCCAGTACTTC. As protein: CASSYGGSGRETQYF.

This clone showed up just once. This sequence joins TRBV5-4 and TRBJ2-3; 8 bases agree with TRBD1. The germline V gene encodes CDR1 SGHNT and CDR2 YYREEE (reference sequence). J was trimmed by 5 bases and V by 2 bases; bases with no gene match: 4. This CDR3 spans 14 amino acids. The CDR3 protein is CASSFGQGLDTQYF. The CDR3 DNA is TGTGCCAGCAGCTTCGGACAGGGATTAGATACGCAGTATTTT.

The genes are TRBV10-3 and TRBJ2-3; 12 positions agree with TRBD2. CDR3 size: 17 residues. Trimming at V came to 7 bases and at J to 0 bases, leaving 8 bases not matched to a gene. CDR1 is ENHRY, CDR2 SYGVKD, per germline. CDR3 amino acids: CAITLAGGPMSTDTQYF. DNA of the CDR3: TGTGCCATCACCCTAGCGGGAGGGCCGATGAGCACAGATACGCAGTATTTT.

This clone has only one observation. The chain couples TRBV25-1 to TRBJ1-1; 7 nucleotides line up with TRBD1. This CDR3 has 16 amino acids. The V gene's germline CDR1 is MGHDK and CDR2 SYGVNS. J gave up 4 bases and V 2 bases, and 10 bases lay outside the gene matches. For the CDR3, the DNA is TGTGCCAGCAGTGAACAGGGCAGGGGGTTGTTCACTGAAGCTTTCTTT. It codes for CASSEQGRGLFTEAFF.

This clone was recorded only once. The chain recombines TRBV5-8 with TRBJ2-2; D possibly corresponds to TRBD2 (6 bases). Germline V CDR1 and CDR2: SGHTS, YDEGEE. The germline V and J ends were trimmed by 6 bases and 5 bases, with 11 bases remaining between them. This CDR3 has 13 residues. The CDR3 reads CASTLGGTGELFF. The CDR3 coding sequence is TGTGCCAGCACCCTGGGGGGTACCGGGGAGCTGTTTTTT.

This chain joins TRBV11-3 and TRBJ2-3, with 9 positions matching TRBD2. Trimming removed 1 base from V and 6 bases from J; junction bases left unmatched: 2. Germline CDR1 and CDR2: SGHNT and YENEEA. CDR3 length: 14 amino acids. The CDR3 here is CASSLGGRADTQYF. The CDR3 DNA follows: TGTGCCAGCAGCTTAGGCGGGAGGGCCGATACGCAGTATTTT.

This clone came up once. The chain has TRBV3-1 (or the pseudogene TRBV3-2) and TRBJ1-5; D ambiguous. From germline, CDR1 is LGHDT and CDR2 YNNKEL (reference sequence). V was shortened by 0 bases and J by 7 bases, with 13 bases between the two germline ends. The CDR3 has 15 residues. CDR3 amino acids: CASSQDRHFRQPQHF. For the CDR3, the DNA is TGTGCCAGCAGCCAAGATCGCCATTTCAGGCAGCCCCAGCATTTT.

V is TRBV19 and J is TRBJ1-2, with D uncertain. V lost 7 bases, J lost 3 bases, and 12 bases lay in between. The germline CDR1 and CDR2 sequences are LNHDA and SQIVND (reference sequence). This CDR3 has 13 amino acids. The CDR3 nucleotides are TGTGCCAGTAACCCGGGAGGCTACTATGGCTACACCTTC. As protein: CASNPGGYYGYTF. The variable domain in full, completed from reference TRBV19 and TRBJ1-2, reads DGGITQSPKYLFRKEGQNVTLSCEQNLNHDAMYWYRQDPGQGLRLIYYSQIVNDFQKGDIAEGYSVSREKKESFPLTVTSAQKNPTAFYLCASNPGGYYGYTFGSGTRLTVV.

This CDR3 reads CASSHGTTGIRSYEQYF. The CDR3 DNA reads TGTGCCAGTAGCCACGGAACTACAGGGATTCGATCCTACGAGCAGTACTTC. The chain couples TRBV19 to TRBJ2-7, with a weak D call TRBD1 (6 bases). The CDR3 has 17 amino acids. Germline CDR1 LNHDA, CDR2 SQIVND (reference sequence). Trimming took 6 bases from V and 1 from J, leaving 22 bases between them.